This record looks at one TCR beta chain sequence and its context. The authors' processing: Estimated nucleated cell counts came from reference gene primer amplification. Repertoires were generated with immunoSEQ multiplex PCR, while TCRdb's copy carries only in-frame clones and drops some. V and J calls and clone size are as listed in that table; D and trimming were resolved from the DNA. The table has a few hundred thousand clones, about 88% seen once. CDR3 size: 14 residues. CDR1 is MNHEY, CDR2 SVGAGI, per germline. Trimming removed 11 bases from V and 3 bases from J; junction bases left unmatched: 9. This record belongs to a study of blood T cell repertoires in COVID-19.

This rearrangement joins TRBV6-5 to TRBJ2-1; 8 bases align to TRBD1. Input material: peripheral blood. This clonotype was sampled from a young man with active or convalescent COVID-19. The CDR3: CAAKTGEDYNEQFF. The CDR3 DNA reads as TGTGCCGCCAAGACAGGGGAAGACTACAATGAGCAGTTCTTC.